This TCR beta chain comes out of a study of blood T cell repertoires in COVID-19 (dated by TCRdb to 2020 to 2022). Background on the whole study: Collaborator samples came from the United States, Italy and Spain and covered acute and convalescent phases of COVID-19. The prospective study material was composed of cDNA or gDNA derived from T cells, B-cell-depleted T cells, or PBMCs. Deeply sampled blood TCRbeta repertoires from subjects exposed to, actively infected with, or recovered from COVID-19 were included in the dataset. The repertoires were released in a freely available public database meant as a resource for research on the immune response to SARS-CoV-2. Samples came from the ongoing ImmuneRACE study (first 160 participants) plus 1,254 subjects from 6 global collaborators. Nearly every sample came with metadata listing a de-identified subject ID, COVID-19 status, age in years and sex. Where available, HLA class I and class II types were taken from metadata supplied by the sample provider and were not determined by assay-based typing.

TCRbeta CDR3 regions were amplified from genomic DNA by means of the immunoSEQ Assay, a bias-controlled multiplex PCR. In the paper's pipeline: The number of nucleated cells in each sample was estimated by amplification of reference gene primers within the assay. To quantify the absolute abundance of each unique TCRbeta CDR3 rearrangement, sequence reads were collapsed and filtered. For each sample, productive Simpson clonality was calculated as the square root of Simpson's diversity index over productive rearrangements. The immuneACCESS repertoire file appears here via TCRdb, limited to in-frame rearrangements. These files lack a portion of the clones; in checked studies, under half of the deficit traces to unresolved V genes, and the cause of the others is not known. V and J calls and clone size are copied from that table; D and trimming were computed from the DNA. Counted in this sample were approximately 530,000 clones; about 88% of them appeared once. The ten largest make up less than 9.5% of the sample.

General findings and caveats noted by the study authors: The quantity of clinical and demographic metadata differed by source and by participant and was supplied without curation.

Details on this clone: The antigen it binds to is not known. Base qualities are not at hand, and no much larger clone is one base apart.

One collaborating source in Seattle enrolled patients while the patients were actively infected and followed the patients over time throughout the course of disease. The collaborating institutions used their own protocols to collect whole blood in K2EDTA tubes. For TCRbeta analysis, collaborators shipped samples in one of three forms: frozen whole blood, isolated PBMCs, or DNA extracted from either of those sample types. According to the germline V gene (reference sequence), CDR1 reads LGHDT and CDR2 reads YNNKEL. Counted from cysteine to phenylalanine, this CDR3 has 12 amino acids. Of all the DNA, just the CDR3 is kept, 36 bases in frame from base 1. V is reduced by 4 bases and J by 7 bases, leaving a spacing of 9 bases between them.

The origin of this receptor is a woman in her forties or fifties with COVID-19, enrolled during active disease. The chain uses TRBV3-1 (or the pseudogene TRBV3-2) and TRBJ2-3; the D gene lacks a confident call. The sample comprised peripheral blood. The DNA is TGTGCCAGCAGCCTTAGCCCTAATACGCAGTATTTT. Its product reads: CASSLSPNTQYF.